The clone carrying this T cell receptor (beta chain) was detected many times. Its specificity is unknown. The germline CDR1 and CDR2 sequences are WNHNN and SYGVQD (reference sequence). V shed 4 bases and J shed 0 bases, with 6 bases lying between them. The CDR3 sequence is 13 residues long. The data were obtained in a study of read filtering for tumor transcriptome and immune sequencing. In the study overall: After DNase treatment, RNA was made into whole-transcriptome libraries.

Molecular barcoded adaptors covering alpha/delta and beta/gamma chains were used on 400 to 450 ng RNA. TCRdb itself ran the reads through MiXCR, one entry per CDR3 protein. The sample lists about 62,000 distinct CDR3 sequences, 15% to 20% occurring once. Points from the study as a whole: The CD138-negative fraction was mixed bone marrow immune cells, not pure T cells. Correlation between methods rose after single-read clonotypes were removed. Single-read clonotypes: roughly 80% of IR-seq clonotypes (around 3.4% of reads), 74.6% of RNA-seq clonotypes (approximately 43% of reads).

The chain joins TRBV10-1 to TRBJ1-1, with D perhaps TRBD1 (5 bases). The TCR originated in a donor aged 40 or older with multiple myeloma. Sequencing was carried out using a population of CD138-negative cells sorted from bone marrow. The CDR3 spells CASSGQLNTEAFF. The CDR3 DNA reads TGCGCCAGCAGTGGACAGCTGAACACTGAAGCTTTCTTT.